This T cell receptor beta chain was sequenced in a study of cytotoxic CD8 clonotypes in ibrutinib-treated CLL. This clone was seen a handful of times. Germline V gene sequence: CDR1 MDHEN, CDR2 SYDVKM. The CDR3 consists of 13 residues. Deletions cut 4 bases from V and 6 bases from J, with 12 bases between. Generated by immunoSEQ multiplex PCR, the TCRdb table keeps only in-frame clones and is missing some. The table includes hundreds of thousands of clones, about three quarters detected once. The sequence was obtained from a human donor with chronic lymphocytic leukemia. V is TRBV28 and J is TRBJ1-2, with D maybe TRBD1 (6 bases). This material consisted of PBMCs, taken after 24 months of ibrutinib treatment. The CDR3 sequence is CASSSPGQDGYTF. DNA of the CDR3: TGTGCCAGCAGTTCCCCGGGACAAGATGGCTACACCTTC.